These 31 T cell receptor beta chains share one sample of origin, sequenced in a study of T cell responses to AZD1222 COVID-19 vaccine. Data came from immunoSEQ multiplex PCR; TCRdb stores just in-frame clones and leaves some out. The sample holds 55,000 to 60,000 clones, 75% to 90% seen once. The sample consisted of peripheral blood, taken on day 0 of MenACWY control vaccination. These receptors were taken from an adult in good health.

This chain joins TRBV7-9 and TRBJ2-7; D ambiguous. This CDR3 spans 14 amino acids. V dropped 1 base and J dropped 0 bases, with 7 bases sitting between them. Germline V gene sequence: CDR1 SEHNR, CDR2 FQNEAQ (reference sequence). This CDR3 is CASSLGVPSYEQYF. CDR3 sequence (DNA): TGTGCCAGCAGCTTAGGTGTTCCCTCCTACGAGCAGTACTTC.

This CDR3 reads CASRKNGGDNQPQHF. The CDR3 DNA is TGTGCCAGCAGAAAAAATGGGGGGGATAACCAGCCCCAGCATTTT. The V and J genes are TRBV2 and TRBJ1-5, with a weak D call TRBD1 (5 bases). The V and J ends lost 6 bases and 7 bases respectively, with 19 bases between them. This CDR3 comprises 15 residues. CDR1 and CDR2 from the germline V gene are SNHLY and FYNNEI.

This sequence joins TRBV23-1 and TRBJ2-7, with D possibly being TRBD1 or TRBD2 (5 bases each). TRBV23-1 is identified as an open reading frame with a role that is uncertain. The germline V and J ends were trimmed by 4 bases and 0 bases, with 16 bases remaining between them. This CDR3 contains 16 residues. CDR3 residues: CASSRLRGPHSYEQYF. CDR3 bases: TGCGCCAGCAGTCGCCTCCGGGGACCGCACTCCTACGAGCAGTACTTC.

The V and J genes are TRBV6-6 and TRBJ1-6; the match to TRBD1 covers 11 bases. Per the germline V gene, CDR1 is MNHNY and CDR2 is SVGAGI (reference sequence). Germline trimming cut 2 bases from V and 15 bases from J; bases unmatched to any gene: 9. The CDR3 runs to 15 residues. CDR3 residues: CASSYTGQGVRDLHF. CDR3 bases: TGTGCCAGCAGTTACACGGGACAGGGGGTCCGGGACCTCCACTTT.

The V gene is TRBV11-3, the J gene TRBJ2-3; D ambiguous. The CDR3 consists of 14 residues. Germline lookup yields CDR1 SGHNT and CDR2 YENEEA. Trimming shortened V by 1 base and J by 0 bases, and 5 bases separated the two germline ends. The CDR3 DNA reads as TGTGCCAGCAGCTTAGGAGCTAGCACAGATACGCAGTATTTT. Amino acids: CASSLGASTDTQYF.

This clone is a singleton in its sample. The chain is built from TRBV14 and TRBJ1-4; 7 nucleotides match TRBD1. Germline values: CDR1 SGHDN, CDR2 FVKESK. The J segment lost 3 bases and the V segment lost 4 bases, leaving 8 bases of the junction unmatched. This CDR3 has 16 residues. CDR3 DNA sequence: TGTGCCAGCAGCCCGAATCACAGGGGAGCTAATGAAAAACTGTTTTTT. It is translated as CASSPNHRGANEKLFF.

The sample holds one count of this clone. CDR3: CASSLVWGPNEKLFF. The CDR3 DNA sequence: TGTGCCAGCAGCTTAGTATGGGGGCCCAATGAAAAACTGTTTTTT. The rearrangement uses TRBV7-2 and TRBJ1-4; TRBD1 is a possible D gene (6 bases). Germline CDR1 is SGHTA and CDR2 is FQGNSA. The V gene lost 1 base and the J gene lost 5 bases, with 11 bases spanning the gap. This CDR3 has 15 amino acids.

This chain joins TRBV7-9 and TRBJ1-5; the D is unclear. Trimming cost V 3 bases and J 6 bases, with 9 bases left between them. Germline loops: CDR1 SEHNR, CDR2 FQNEAQ (reference sequence). CDR3 length: 13 amino acids. The CDR3 coding sequence is TGTGCCAGCAGCTTGGGCGGGCTTCAGCCCCAGCATTTT. Protein: CASSLGGLQPQHF.

In this sample, this clone turned up a few times. The rearrangement joins TRBV29-1 to TRBJ1-2; D gene ambiguous. Trimming stripped 3 bases from V and 3 bases from J, with 14 bases between. The V gene's germline CDR1 is SQVTM and CDR2 ANQGSEA. The CDR3 has 14 amino acids. For the CDR3, the DNA is TGCAGCGTTGAGTTTCCCCGAGTGGACTATGGCTACACCTTC. Protein: CSVEFPRVDYGYTF.

DNA for the CDR3: TGTGCCAGCAGCTTAGAGGCGGGGCGAGGACAAGAGACCCAGTACTTC. Residues: CASSLEAGRGQETQYF. The V and J genes are TRBV7-2 and TRBJ2-5, with D perhaps TRBD2 (6 bases). The germline V gene has CDR1 SGHTA and CDR2 FQGNSA. This CDR3 contains 16 residues. The ends were cut back, 1 base at V and 2 bases at J, with 14 bases in the middle.

This rearrangement joins TRBV7-8 to TRBJ1-1; 7 nucleotides align to TRBD1. There are 14 residues in the CDR3. With V trimmed by 6 bases and J by 5 bases, 9 bases remained unmatched. CDR1 is SGHVS and CDR2 is FQNEAQ in the germline V gene. CDR3 sequence reads: CASSRRDSFTEAFF. CDR3 nucleotides: TGTGCCAGCAGTCGCCGGGACAGCTTTACTGAAGCTTTCTTT.

Here the CDR3 reads CASRPGTTRTDTQYF. For the CDR3, the DNA is TGCGCCAGCAGGCCCGGGACAACACGCACAGATACGCAGTATTTT. The rearrangement uses TRBV5-1 and TRBJ2-3; D possibly corresponds to TRBD1 (6 bases). V lost 5 bases, J lost 1 base, and 14 bases lay in between. This CDR3 is 15 amino acids long. Germline V CDR1 and CDR2: SGHRS, YFSETQ.

V gene TRBV19 combines with J gene TRBJ1-1; 7 bases match TRBD1. The CDR3 has 16 residues. V lost 6 bases and J lost 4; bases outside the gene matches: 14. Germline V lookup: CDR1 LNHDA, CDR2 SQIVND (reference sequence). In DNA form, the CDR3 reads TGTGCCAGTAGCCACCGCCCGAGACAGGGTAGCACTGAAGCTTTCTTT. Protein sequence: CASSHRPRQGSTEAFF.

The J gene is TRBJ2-1, the V gene TRBV2; D possibly corresponds to TRBD2 (6 bases). This CDR3 is 12 amino acids long. V lost 6 bases and J lost 4, with 7 bases in between. Per the germline V gene, CDR1 is SNHLY and CDR2 is FYNNEI. The CDR3 protein is CASRGGYNEQFF. CDR3 sequence (DNA): TGTGCCAGCAGGGGGGGTTACAATGAGCAGTTCTTC.

V and J are TRBV24-1 and TRBJ2-1; D not resolved. Germline V gene sequence: CDR1 KGHDR, CDR2 SFDVKD. The CDR3 runs 14 residues. The ends were cut back, 1 base at V and 3 bases at J, with 6 bases in the middle. Here the CDR3 DNA reads TGTGCCACCAGTGATTTTGGCAGCTACAATGAGCAGTTCTTC. Protein sequence: CATSDFGSYNEQFF.

This clone has a handful of counts. V gene TRBV19 combines with J gene TRBJ1-3, with D possibly being TRBD1 (6 bases). This CDR3 spans 13 amino acids. Germline values: CDR1 LNHDA, CDR2 SQIVND (reference sequence). The germline V and J ends were trimmed by 11 bases and 2 bases, with 13 bases remaining between them. The CDR3: CASKGGTGNTIYF. CDR3 DNA sequence: TGTGCCTCTAAAGGGGGTACTGGAAACACCATATATTTT.

The chain carries TRBV2 and TRBJ2-2, with 10 positions matching TRBD2. The germline V gene has CDR1 SNHLY and CDR2 FYNNEI. V lost 7 bases to trimming and J lost 6 bases; unmatched junction nucleotides: 11. The CDR3 loop spans 16 amino acids. Here the CDR3 reads CASTVRVGTSAGELFF. DNA for the CDR3: TGTGCCAGCACTGTGAGGGTGGGGACTAGCGCCGGGGAGCTGTTTTTT. Full variable domain (rest looked up from reference TRBV2 and TRBJ2-2): EPEVTQTPSHQVTQMGQEVILRCVPISNHLYFYWYRQILGQKVEFLVSFYNNEISEKSEIFDDQFSVERPDGSNFTLKIRSTKLEDSAMYFCASTVRVGTSAGELFFGEGSRLTVL.

This clone was counted between two and nine times. The chain combines TRBV2 with TRBJ1-1; D might be TRBD1 (5 bases). Trimming shortened V by 7 bases and J by 0 bases, and 12 bases separated the two germline ends. Germline values: CDR1 SNHLY, CDR2 FYNNEI. There are 14 residues in the CDR3. In DNA, the CDR3 is TGTGCCAGCACCCAACAAGGGGTGAACACTGAAGCTTTCTTT. Its translation: CASTQQGVNTEAFF.

The J gene is TRBJ2-5, the V gene TRBV27; 9 bases align to TRBD2. Looked up from germline, CDR1 is MNHEY and CDR2 is SMNVEV (reference sequence). The ends lost 2 bases at V and 1 base at J; junction bases unmatched: 11. This CDR3 is built from 18 residues. The CDR3 DNA reads as TGTGCCAGCAGTTTACGGGCGGGAGGGCCTACCTTCCAAGAGACCCAGTACTTC. Its translation: CASSLRAGGPTFQETQYF.

V usage is TRBV21-1 and J usage is TRBJ2-1. TRBV21-1 is a documented pseudogene. The CDR3 covers 15 residues. The CDR3: CASSTPSPSYNEQFF. The CDR3 DNA reads TGTGCCAGCAGCACCCCCTCACCTTCCTACAATGAGCAGTTCTTC.

This clone was counted a few times. Distinct nucleotide sequences in the sample also encode this CDR3. This chain joins TRBV10-3 and TRBJ1-5; TRBD1 is a possible D gene (6 bases). CDR1 ENHRY and CDR2 SYGVKD come from the germline V gene. The CDR3 has 12 residues. Trimming took 9 bases from V and 3 from J, leaving 9 bases between them. Written as DNA, the CDR3 is TGTGCCATTGGACAGAACAATCAGCCCCAGCATTTT. Its translation: CAIGQNNQPQHF.

V usage is TRBV9 and J usage is TRBJ2-3; D unresolved. V was trimmed by 0 bases and J by 4 bases, leaving 9 bases between them. The CDR3 runs 14 residues. Looked up from germline, CDR1 is SGDLS and CDR2 is YYNGEE. The CDR3 nucleotides read TGTGCCAGCAGCGTAGTACCGGGTTCAGATACGCAGTATTTT. Protein sequence: CASSVVPGSDTQYF.

This sequence joins TRBV6-4 and TRBJ2-2; 13 bases fit TRBD2. The V gene end was trimmed by 4 bases and the J gene end by 4 bases; junction bases not matched to a gene: 0. The CDR3 is 15 residues long. Germline loops: CDR1 MRHNA, CDR2 SNTAGT. The CDR3 sequence is CASSGTSGSTGELFF. The CDR3 region has the DNA TGTGCCAGCAGTGGGACTAGCGGGAGCACCGGGGAGCTGTTTTTT.

The chain is built from TRBV18 and TRBJ1-3, with unresolved D. Trimming shortened V by 1 base and J by 0 bases, and 7 bases separated the two germline ends. The CDR3 covers 15 residues. Looked up from germline, CDR1 is KGHSH and CDR2 is LQKENI. The CDR3 loop is CASSPRSGSGNTIYF. In nucleotides, the CDR3 is TGTGCCAGCTCACCACGTTCAGGCTCTGGAAACACCATATATTTT.

The V call is TRBV6-5, the J call TRBJ2-7, with 10 positions matching TRBD1. The CDR3 extends over 14 amino acids. Losses at the gene ends were 8 bases for V and 6 bases for J; bases not matched to a gene: 10. The V gene's germline CDR1 is MNHEY and CDR2 SVGAGI. Here the CDR3 reads CASFAPGQGTEQYF. CDR3 in DNA: TGTGCCAGCTTTGCGCCGGGACAGGGGACCGAGCAGTACTTC.

The chain is built from TRBV29-1 and TRBJ2-1; the D is unclear. Germline-derived CDR1 and CDR2 are SQVTM and ANQGSEA. V lost 4 bases to trimming and J lost 6 bases, with 10 bases between them. This CDR3 contains 12 residues. CDR3 sequence: CSVGYTANEQFF. DNA for the CDR3: TGCAGCGTTGGGTACACGGCCAATGAGCAGTTCTTC.

In its sample, this clone was seen once. This chain joins TRBV28 and TRBJ1-4; tentatively, D is TRBD1 (5 bases). Germline V gene sequence: CDR1 MDHEN, CDR2 SYDVKM. The V gene lost 5 bases and the J gene lost 4 bases, with 14 bases spanning the gap. This CDR3 has 15 residues. CDR3 DNA: TGTGCCAGCAGTCTTCCGGGGCGAAGTAATGAAAAACTGTTTTTT. This codes for CASSLPGRSNEKLFF.

In DNA form, the CDR3 reads TGTGCCAGCAGTGACCGGACTAGCGGCCCCTACGAGCAGTACTTC. This sequence encodes CASSDRTSGPYEQYF. V usage is TRBV2 and J usage is TRBJ2-7, with TRBD2 matching 10 bases. Germline values: CDR1 SNHLY, CDR2 FYNNEI. CDR3 length: 15 residues. Losses at the gene ends were 3 bases for V and 2 bases for J; bases not matched to a gene: 4.

Sample share makes this clone medium-sized (0.01 to 0.1%). This chain links TRBV7-2 with TRBJ2-3; D unresolved. This CDR3 contains 12 residues. Germline V gene data show CDR1 as SGHTA and CDR2 as FQGNSA. V was clipped by 6 bases and J by 3 bases, with 7 bases between them. The CDR3 nucleotides are TGTGCCAGCAGGCCTGGGACAGATACGCAGTATTTT. This codes for CASRPGTDTQYF.

V gene TRBV19 combines with J gene TRBJ2-1; 10 bases align to TRBD2. Trimming at V came to 10 bases and at J to 8 bases, leaving 26 bases not matched to a gene. The germline V gene encodes CDR1 LNHDA and CDR2 SQIVND (reference sequence). The CDR3 totals 19 residues. CDR3 loop: CATRTGSPGLAAKQDEQFF. The CDR3 DNA reads TGTGCCACCCGAACAGGGTCCCCCGGACTAGCGGCAAAGCAGGATGAGCAGTTCTTC.

This sequence joins TRBV4-2 and TRBJ2-3; TRBD2 might be the D (6 bases). This CDR3 spans 15 amino acids. CDR1 LGHNA and CDR2 YNFKEQ come from the germline V gene. Trimming stripped 4 bases from V and 3 bases from J, with 14 bases between. CDR3 loop: CASSPRGGLTDTQYF. Here the CDR3 DNA reads TGTGCCAGCAGCCCCCGGGGAGGATTAACAGATACGCAGTATTTT.